The T cell receptor (beta chain) described here comes from a study of blood T cell repertoires in COVID-19. Study in general: T cells, B-cell-depleted T cells, or PBMCs supplied cDNA or gDNA.

This CDR3 region has 12 residues. The germline V gene has CDR1 SNHLY and CDR2 FYNNEI. The ends were cut back, 5 bases at V and 6 bases at J, with 10 bases in the middle. As processed by the authors: Estimated nucleated cell counts came from reference gene primer amplification. This table comes from immunoSEQ multiplex PCR, and its TCRdb copy is limited to in-frame clones, with some not included. The DNA was the basis for D and trimming; V, J and clone size are from that table. This table holds 150,000 or so clones, around 82% found once. Only one count was recorded for this clone. The genes are TRBV2 and TRBJ1-1, with D unclear. Sequenced material: peripheral blood. The source of this sequence is a human donor in a cohort sampled during active COVID-19. The CDR3 DNA reads TGTGCCAGCAGTCTCCGGAGGCCTGAAGCTTTCTTT. It translates to CASSLRRPEAFF.